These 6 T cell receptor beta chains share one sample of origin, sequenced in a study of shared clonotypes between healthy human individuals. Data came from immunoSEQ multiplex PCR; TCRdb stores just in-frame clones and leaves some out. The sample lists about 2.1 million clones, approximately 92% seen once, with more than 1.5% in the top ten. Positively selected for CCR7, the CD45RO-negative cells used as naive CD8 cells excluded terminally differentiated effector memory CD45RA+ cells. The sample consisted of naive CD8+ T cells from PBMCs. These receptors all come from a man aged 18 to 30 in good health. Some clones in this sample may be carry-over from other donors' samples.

CDR3 sequence: CASSSTLPGHGELFF. For the CDR3, the DNA is TGTGCCAGCAGTTCCACTCTTCCGGGCCACGGGGAGCTGTTTTTT. The chain couples TRBV6-5 to TRBJ2-2; no reliable D call. There are 15 residues in the CDR3. Per the germline V gene, CDR1 is MNHEY and CDR2 is SVGAGI. The germline V and J ends were trimmed by 4 bases and 7 bases, with 16 bases remaining between them.

CDR3 amino acids: CASSQVGNQETQYF. In DNA, the CDR3 is TGTGCCAGCAGCCAGGTGGGAAACCAAGAGACCCAGTACTTC. This chain uses TRBV13 with TRBJ2-5; D is unclear. The CDR3 runs 14 residues. Between the trimmed V and J ends, which lost 5 bases and 0 bases, there was a span of 10 bases. Germline V gene data show CDR1 as PRHDT and CDR2 as FYEKMQ (reference sequence).

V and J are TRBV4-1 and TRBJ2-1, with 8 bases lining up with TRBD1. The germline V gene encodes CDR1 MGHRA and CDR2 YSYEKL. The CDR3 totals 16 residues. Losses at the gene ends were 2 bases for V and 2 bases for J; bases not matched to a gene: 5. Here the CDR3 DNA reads TGCGCCAGCAGCCAAACCCGACAGGGGCCCTACAATGAGCAGTTCTTC. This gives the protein CASSQTRQGPYNEQFF.

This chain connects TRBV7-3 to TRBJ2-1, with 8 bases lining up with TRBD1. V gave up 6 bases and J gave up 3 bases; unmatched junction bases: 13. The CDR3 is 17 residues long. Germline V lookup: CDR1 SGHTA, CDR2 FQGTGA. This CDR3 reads CASSTDIETGVYNEQFF. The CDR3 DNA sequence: TGTGCCAGCAGTACCGATATAGAGACAGGGGTCTACAATGAGCAGTTCTTC.

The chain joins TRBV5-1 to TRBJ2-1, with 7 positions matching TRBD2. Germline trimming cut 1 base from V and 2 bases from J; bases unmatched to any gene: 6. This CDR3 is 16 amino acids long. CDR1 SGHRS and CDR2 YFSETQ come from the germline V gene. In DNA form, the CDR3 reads TGCGCCAGCAGCTTGAGTAGACTAGCCCCCTACAATGAGCAGTTCTTC. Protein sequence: CASSLSRLAPYNEQFF.

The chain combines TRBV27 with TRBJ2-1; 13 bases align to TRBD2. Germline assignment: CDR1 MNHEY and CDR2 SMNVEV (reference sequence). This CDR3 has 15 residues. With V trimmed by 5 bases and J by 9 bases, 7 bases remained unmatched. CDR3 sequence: CASSPWTSGSTEQFF. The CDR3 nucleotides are TGTGCCAGCAGTCCGTGGACTAGCGGGAGCACTGAGCAGTTCTTC.